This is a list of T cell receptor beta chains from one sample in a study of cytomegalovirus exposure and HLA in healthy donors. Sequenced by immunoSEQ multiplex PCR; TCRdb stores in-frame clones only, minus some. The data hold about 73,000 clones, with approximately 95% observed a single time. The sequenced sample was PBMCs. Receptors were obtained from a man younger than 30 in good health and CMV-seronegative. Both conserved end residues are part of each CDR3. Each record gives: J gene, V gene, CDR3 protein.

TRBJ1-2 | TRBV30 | CAWSRRGLYGYTF
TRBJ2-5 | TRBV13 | CASSREETQYF
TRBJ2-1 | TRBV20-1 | CSASEDEQFF
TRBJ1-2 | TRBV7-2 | CASSPGTESGYTF
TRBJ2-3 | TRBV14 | CASNPRAGPRDTQYF
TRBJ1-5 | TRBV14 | CASSQGPEGWHNQPQHF
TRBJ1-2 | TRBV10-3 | CAIRDSNFNYGYTF
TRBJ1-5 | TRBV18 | CASSPERGRGSNQPQHF
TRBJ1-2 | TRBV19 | CASSIQGIIYGYTF
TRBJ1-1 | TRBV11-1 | CASSSRQGEGTEAFF
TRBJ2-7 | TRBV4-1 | CASSQDRFAGGPHEQYF
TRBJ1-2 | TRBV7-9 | CASSPKGRGSNYGYTF
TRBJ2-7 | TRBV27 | CASSSGTSGLSYEQYF
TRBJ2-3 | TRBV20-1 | CSAYTDTQYF
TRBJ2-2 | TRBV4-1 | CASSQASGGAYTGELFF